This T cell receptor beta chain is drawn from a study of Graves' ophthalmopathy and Graves' hyperthyroidism. Findings of the study overall: From stable hyperthyroidism, ophthalmopathy was separated by a 13-signature model with 87.88% sensitivity and 75% to 84% specificity.

Ophthalmopathy donors were characterized by moderate-to-severe activity, CAS of at least 3, NOSPECS of at least 4, and duration under 3 months. An approximately 9.8 ml volume of fresh peripheral blood provided the PBMCs. This CDR3 region has 15 residues. Germline CDR1 and CDR2: MGHRA and YSYEKL. V lost 4 bases, J lost 0 bases, and 13 bases lay in between. RNA transcripts were the template, and TCR beta CDR3 regions were amplified from them. The first round was an RT-PCR with HTBI primers, and the second round was a multiplex PCR. TCRdb passed the multiplex PCR reads through MiXCR, listing each CDR3 protein once. The repertoire holds 600,000 to 700,000 distinct CDR3 sequences, with more than 40% as singletons. A word on this clonotype: Its antigen is as yet unknown.

The sequenced material came from peripheral blood. The chain couples TRBV4-1 to TRBJ2-7, with a tentative D call TRBD1 (5 bases). This TCR came from an adult man with Graves' ophthalmopathy. The CDR3 DNA reads as TGCGCCAGCAGCCGCCAACAGGAGAGCTCCTACGAGCAGTACTTC. Its translation is CASSRQQESSYEQYF.